The present entry profiles one TCR beta chain with its context. This sample also contains other DNA sequences that code for the same CDR3. As processed by the authors: Quantification of nucleated cells was approximated via reference gene primer amplification. The protocol was immunoSEQ multiplex PCR, while the TCRdb copy is restricted to in-frame clones and leaves out a portion. The V and J calls and clone size were taken over from that table, and D and trimming were inferred from the DNA. Here the sample spans roughly 300,000 clones, about 87% being singletons. V lost 4 bases and J 3 bases, leaving 3 bases between the germline ends. CDR3 length equals 11 residues. CDR1 SNHLY and CDR2 FYNNEI come from the germline V gene. The data are from a study of blood T cell repertoires in COVID-19.

This sequence was found in a woman in her thirties or forties who had recovered from COVID-19. This sequence joins TRBV2 and TRBJ2-5, with D unclear. Input material: peripheral blood. CDR3 residues: CASSGEETQYF. The CDR3 DNA is TGTGCCAGCAGTGGAGAAGAGACCCAGTACTTC.